These 9 T cell receptor beta chains came from one sample sequenced in a study of blood T cell repertoires in COVID-19. Assay: immunoSEQ multiplex PCR; the TCRdb copy retains only in-frame clones and omits some. The sample has approximately 330,000 clones, about 86% seen once; the top ten hold about 4%. The sequenced sample was PBMCs or T cells enriched from blood (not recorded which). Every receptor here comes from a middle-aged woman with acute COVID-19.

The chain links TRBV11-2 to TRBJ2-1, with D possibly being TRBD2 (7 bases). The CDR3 has 16 amino acids. Germline V CDR1 and CDR2: SGHAT, FQNNGV. Trimming left V 3 bases short and J 0 bases short, with 12 bases between. The CDR3 is CASSFRRGGSYNEQFF. The CDR3 nucleotides read TGTGCCAGCAGCTTTCGTAGGGGGGGCTCCTACAATGAGCAGTTCTTC.

V and J are TRBV7-2 and TRBJ1-1; D uncertain. The CDR3 contains 14 residues. The V end lost 1 base, the J end lost 1 base, and 7 bases lay between the germline ends. The germline V gene encodes CDR1 SGHTA and CDR2 FQGNSA. CDR3 nucleotide sequence: TGTGCCAGCAGCTTAGGGGGAGGGAACACTGAAGCTTTCTTT. Encoded protein: CASSLGGGNTEAFF.

The V call is TRBV6-2 or TRBV6-3, the J call TRBJ2-7, with a weak D call TRBD1 (7 bases). This CDR3 spans 14 amino acids. Germline loops: CDR1 MNHEY, CDR2 SVGEGT. V was cut by 0 bases and J by 6 bases, with 12 bases left in between. CDR3 sequence: CASSYSRQGGEQYF. CDR3 DNA sequence: TGTGCCAGCAGTTACTCGCGGCAGGGGGGCGAGCAGTACTTC.

This chain uses TRBV15 with TRBJ2-5; 10 bases agree with TRBD1. The germline gives CDR1 LNHNV, CDR2 YYDKDF (reference sequence). CDR3 size: 16 residues. Losses at the gene ends were 0 bases for V and 6 bases for J; bases not matched to a gene: 7. In nucleotides, the CDR3 is TGTGCCACCAGCAGAGATCCCGGACAGGGGGGGAAGACCCAGTACTTC. This codes for CATSRDPGQGGKTQYF. Drawing the rest from reference TRBV15 and TRBJ2-5, the complete variable domain is DAMVIQNPRYQVTQFGKPVTLSCSQTLNHNVMYWYQQKSSQAPKLLFHYYDKDFNNEADTPDNFQSRRPNTSFCFLDIRSPGLGDTAMYLCATSRDPGQGGKTQYFGPGTRLLVL.

This chain joins TRBV11-2 and TRBJ2-2, with 11 nucleotides matching TRBD1. CDR3 length: 18 amino acids. The J segment lost 3 bases and the V segment lost 5 bases, leaving 11 bases of the junction unmatched. Germline lookup yields CDR1 SGHAT and CDR2 FQNNGV. DNA for the CDR3: TGTGCCAGCAGCCCCCGGACAGGGGGCGCCGGGCACACCGGGGAGCTGTTTTTT. As protein: CASSPRTGGAGHTGELFF.

V and J are TRBV15 and TRBJ2-5, with D tentatively TRBD1 (6 bases). V lost 3 bases to trimming and J lost 1 base, with 9 bases between them. The CDR3 length is 14 residues. CDR1 and CDR2 (germline): LNHNV, YYDKDF (reference sequence). This chain's CDR3 is CATSRGTRQETQYF. DNA of the CDR3: TGTGCCACCAGCAGGGGGACACGCCAAGAGACCCAGTACTTC.

The rearrangement links TRBV4-3 to TRBJ1-1; D unclear. The CDR3 spans 14 residues. Trimming left V 1 base short and J 1 base short, with 7 bases between. The germline V gene encodes CDR1 LGHNA and CDR2 YSLEER. CDR3 loop: CASSQVAKNTEAFF. DNA for the CDR3: TGCGCCAGCAGCCAAGTTGCTAAGAACACTGAAGCTTTCTTT.

This chain joins TRBV28 and TRBJ1-4, with 10 positions matching TRBD1. The CDR3 is 18 residues long. The germline V gene has CDR1 MDHEN and CDR2 SYDVKM. Germline trimming cut 4 bases from V and 7 bases from J; bases unmatched to any gene: 15. CDR3 loop: CASSSTEWGQGMGEKLFF. As DNA, the CDR3 is TGTGCCAGCAGTTCCACGGAATGGGGACAGGGGATGGGTGAAAAACTGTTTTTT. The complete variable domain, with remaining parts taken from reference TRBV28 and TRBJ1-4, reads DVKVTQSSRYLVKRTGEKVFLECVQDMDHENMFWYRQDPGLGLRLIYFSYDVKMKEKGDIPEGYSVSREKKERFSLILESASTNQTSMYLCASSSTEWGQGMGEKLFFGSGTQLSVL.

The rearrangement links TRBV9 to TRBJ2-2; the match to TRBD1 covers 7 bases. The CDR3 runs to 15 residues. CDR1 and CDR2 from the germline V gene are SGDLS and YYNGEE. V lost 7 bases and J lost 3; bases outside the gene matches: 9. The CDR3 DNA follows: TGTGCCAGCGTAGGGGGCCCCGATGACACCGGGGAGCTGTTTTTT. Its protein is CASVGGPDDTGELFF.